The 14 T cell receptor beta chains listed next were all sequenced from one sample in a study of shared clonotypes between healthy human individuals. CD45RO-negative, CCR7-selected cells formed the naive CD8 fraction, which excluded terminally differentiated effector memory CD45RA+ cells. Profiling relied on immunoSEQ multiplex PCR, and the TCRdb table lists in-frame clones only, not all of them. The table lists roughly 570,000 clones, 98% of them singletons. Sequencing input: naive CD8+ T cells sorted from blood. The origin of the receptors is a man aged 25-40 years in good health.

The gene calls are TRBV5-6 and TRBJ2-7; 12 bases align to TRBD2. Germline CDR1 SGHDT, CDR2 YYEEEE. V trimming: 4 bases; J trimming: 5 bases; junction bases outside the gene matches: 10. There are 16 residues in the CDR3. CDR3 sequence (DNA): TGTGCCAGCAGCCCTATTCTAGCGGGAGGGCTCGACGAGCAGTACTTC. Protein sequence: CASSPILAGGLDEQYF. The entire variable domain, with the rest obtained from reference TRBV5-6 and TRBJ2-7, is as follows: DAGVTQSPTHLIKTRGQQVTLRCSPKSGHDTVSWYQQALGQGPQFIFQYYEEEERQRGNFPDRFSGHQFPNYSSELNVNALLLGDSALYLCASSPILAGGLDEQYFGPGTRLTVT.

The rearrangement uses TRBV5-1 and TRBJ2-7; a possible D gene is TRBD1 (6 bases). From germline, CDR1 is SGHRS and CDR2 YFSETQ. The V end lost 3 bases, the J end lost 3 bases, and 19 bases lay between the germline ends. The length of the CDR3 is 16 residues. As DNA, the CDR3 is TGCGCCAGCAGCTGGGGACAAACAACTATCGACTACGAGCAGTACTTC. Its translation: CASSWGQTTIDYEQYF.

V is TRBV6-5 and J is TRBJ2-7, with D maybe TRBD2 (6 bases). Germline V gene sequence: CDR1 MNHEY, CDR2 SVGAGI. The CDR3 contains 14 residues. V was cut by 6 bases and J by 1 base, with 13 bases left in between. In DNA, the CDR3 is TGTGCCAGCAGCAGCGGGCTCTTTTCCTACGAGCAGTACTTC. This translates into CASSSGLFSYEQYF.

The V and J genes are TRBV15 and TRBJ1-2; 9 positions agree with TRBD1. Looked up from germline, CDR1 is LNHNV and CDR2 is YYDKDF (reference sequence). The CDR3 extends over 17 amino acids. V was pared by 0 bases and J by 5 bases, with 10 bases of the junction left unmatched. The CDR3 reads CATSREGSDRGEYGYTF. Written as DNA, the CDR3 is TGTGCCACCAGCAGAGAGGGGTCGGACAGGGGAGAATATGGCTACACCTTC.

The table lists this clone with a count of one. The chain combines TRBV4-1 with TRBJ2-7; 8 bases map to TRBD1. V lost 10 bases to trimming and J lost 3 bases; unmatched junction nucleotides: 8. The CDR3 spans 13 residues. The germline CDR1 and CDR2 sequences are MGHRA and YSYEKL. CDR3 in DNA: TGCGCCACCGCGGACAGGGTTGACTACGAGCAGTACTTC. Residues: CATADRVDYEQYF.

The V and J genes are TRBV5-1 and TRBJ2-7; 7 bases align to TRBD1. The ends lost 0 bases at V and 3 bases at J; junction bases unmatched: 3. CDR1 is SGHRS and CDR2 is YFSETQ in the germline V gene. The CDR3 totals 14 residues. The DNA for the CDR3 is TGCGCCAGCAGCTTGGAGGGACAGCTCTACGAGCAGTACTTC. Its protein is CASSLEGQLYEQYF.

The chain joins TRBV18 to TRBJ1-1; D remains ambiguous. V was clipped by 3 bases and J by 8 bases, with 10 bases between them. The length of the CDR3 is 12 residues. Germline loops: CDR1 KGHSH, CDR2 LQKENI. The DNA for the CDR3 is TGTGCCAGCTCACCGACAAGCTCCGAAGCTTTCTTT. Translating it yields CASSPTSSEAFF.

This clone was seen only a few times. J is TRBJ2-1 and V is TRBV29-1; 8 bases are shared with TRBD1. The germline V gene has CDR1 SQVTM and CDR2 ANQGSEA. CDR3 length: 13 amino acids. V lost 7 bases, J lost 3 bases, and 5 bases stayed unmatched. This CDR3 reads CSGATGGYNEQFF. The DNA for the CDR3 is TGCAGCGGAGCAACAGGGGGCTACAATGAGCAGTTCTTC.

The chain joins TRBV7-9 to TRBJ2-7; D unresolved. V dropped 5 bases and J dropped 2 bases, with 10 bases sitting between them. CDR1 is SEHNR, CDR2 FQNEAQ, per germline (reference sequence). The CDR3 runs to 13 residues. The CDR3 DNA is TGTGCCAGCAGCCCTGCCGTTACCTACGAGCAGTACTTC. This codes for CASSPAVTYEQYF.

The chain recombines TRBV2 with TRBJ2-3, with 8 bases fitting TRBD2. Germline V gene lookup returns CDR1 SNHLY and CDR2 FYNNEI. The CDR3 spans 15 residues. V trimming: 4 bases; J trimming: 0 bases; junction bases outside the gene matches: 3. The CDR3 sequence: CASSVLAASTDTQYF. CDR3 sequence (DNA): TGTGCCAGCAGTGTACTAGCGGCTAGCACAGATACGCAGTATTTT.

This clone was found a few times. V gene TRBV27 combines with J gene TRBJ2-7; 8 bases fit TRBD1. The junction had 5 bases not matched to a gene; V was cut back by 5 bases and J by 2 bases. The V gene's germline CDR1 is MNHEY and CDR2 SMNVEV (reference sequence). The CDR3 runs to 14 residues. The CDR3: CASSETTGAYEQYF. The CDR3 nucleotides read TGTGCCAGCAGTGAAACGACAGGGGCCTACGAGCAGTACTTC.

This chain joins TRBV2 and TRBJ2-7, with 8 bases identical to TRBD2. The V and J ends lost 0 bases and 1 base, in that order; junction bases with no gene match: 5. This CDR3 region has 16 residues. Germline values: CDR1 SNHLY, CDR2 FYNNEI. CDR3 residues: CASSEAGVAGSYEQYF. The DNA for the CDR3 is TGTGCCAGCAGTGAAGCGGGGGTAGCGGGATCCTACGAGCAGTACTTC.

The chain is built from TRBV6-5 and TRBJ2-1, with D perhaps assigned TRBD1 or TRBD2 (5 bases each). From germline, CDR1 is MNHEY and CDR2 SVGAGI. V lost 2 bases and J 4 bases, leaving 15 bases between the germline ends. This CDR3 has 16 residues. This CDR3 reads CASSYAPGTKYNEQFF. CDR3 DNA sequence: TGTGCCAGCAGTTACGCCCCCGGGACCAAATACAATGAGCAGTTCTTC.

DNA of the CDR3: TGTGCCAGCATGATTCTCTGGGACGGGGAGCTGTTTTTT. This sequence encodes CASMILWDGELFF. The rearrangement links TRBV2 to TRBJ2-2; D gene unclear. The CDR3 totals 13 residues. With 7 bases removed from V and 7 bases from J, the gap between germline ends came to 13 bases. Germline V gene lookup returns CDR1 SNHLY and CDR2 FYNNEI.